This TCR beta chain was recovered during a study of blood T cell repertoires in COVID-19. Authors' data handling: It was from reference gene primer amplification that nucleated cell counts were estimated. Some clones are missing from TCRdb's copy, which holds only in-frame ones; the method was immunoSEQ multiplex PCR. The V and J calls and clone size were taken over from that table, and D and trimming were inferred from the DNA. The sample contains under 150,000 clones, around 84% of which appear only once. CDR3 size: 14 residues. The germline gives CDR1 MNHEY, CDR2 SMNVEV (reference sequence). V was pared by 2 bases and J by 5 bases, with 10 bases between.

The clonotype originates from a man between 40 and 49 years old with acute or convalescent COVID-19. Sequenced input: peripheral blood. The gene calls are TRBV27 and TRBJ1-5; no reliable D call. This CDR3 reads CASSLKVADQPQHF. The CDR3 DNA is TGTGCCAGCAGTTTAAAGGTTGCGGATCAGCCCCAGCATTTT.